A selection of T cell receptor beta chains follows, all from one sample in a study of blood T cell repertoires in COVID-19. The protocol was immunoSEQ multiplex PCR, while the TCRdb copy is restricted to in-frame clones and leaves out a portion. This sample has around 64,000 clones, with roughly 84% found just once. Sequencing was done on a sample of peripheral blood. These receptors were obtained from a woman younger than 35 with acute or convalescent COVID-19. Both conserved end residues are part of each CDR3. The order of the fields is D gene, V gene, clone size, J gene, CDR3 DNA, CDR3 protein. D genes are given only for firm matches. Size is stated for part of the rows, as once, few or many counts, or as a class when the clone is expanded.

d_gene: TRBD1
v_gene: TRBV7-9
abundance: NA
j_gene: TRBJ2-1
CDR3nt: TGTGCCAGCAGCTTAGTTCCGGGACAGGGGAATCATGAGCAGTTCTTC
CDR3aa: CASSLVPGQGNHEQFF

d_gene: TRBD2
v_gene: TRBV2
abundance: NA
j_gene: TRBJ2-3
CDR3nt: TGTGCCAGCAGTGTATGGTCTAGCGGGGACAGCACAGATACGCAGTATTTT
CDR3aa: CASSVWSSGDSTDTQYF

d_gene: NA
v_gene: TRBV10-1
abundance: few
j_gene: TRBJ2-7
CDR3nt: TGCGCCAGCTCGACGGGACAAGCCATCCACGAGCAGTACTTC
CDR3aa: CASSTGQAIHEQYF

d_gene: TRBD2
v_gene: TRBV5-4
abundance: NA
j_gene: TRBJ2-1
CDR3nt: TGTGCCAGCAGCCAAGAGGGACTAGCGGGAAAAAATGAGCAGTTCTTC
CDR3aa: CASSQEGLAGKNEQFF

d_gene: NA
v_gene: TRBV2
abundance: NA
j_gene: TRBJ2-3
CDR3nt: TGTGCCAGCAGTGAACCGGGACATTACACAGATACGCAGTATTTT
CDR3aa: CASSEPGHYTDTQYF

d_gene: TRBD2
v_gene: TRBV7-2
abundance: NA
j_gene: TRBJ2-3
CDR3nt: TGTGCCAGCAGCTTAGTTGGGACTAGCGGATCAGATACGCAGTATTTT
CDR3aa: CASSLVGTSGSDTQYF

d_gene: TRBD1
v_gene: TRBV19
abundance: NA
j_gene: TRBJ1-4
CDR3nt: TGTGCCAGTAGTAGAGGTGGACAGGGTGAAAAACTGTTTTTT
CDR3aa: CASSRGGQGEKLFF

d_gene: TRBD2
v_gene: TRBV7-9
abundance: NA
j_gene: TRBJ2-2
CDR3nt: TGTGCCGGGACTAGCGGAACGAACACCGGGGAGCTGTTTTTT
CDR3aa: CAGTSGTNTGELFF

d_gene: NA
v_gene: TRBV5-4
abundance: NA
j_gene: TRBJ2-1
CDR3nt: TGTGCCAGCAGCTACAGACTAGGATCCAATGAGCAGTTCTTC
CDR3aa: CASSYRLGSNEQFF

d_gene: TRBD1
v_gene: TRBV27
abundance: NA
j_gene: TRBJ2-1
CDR3nt: TGTGCCAGCAGTTCGATACCCCCGGGGACAGGGGGTCACAATGAGCAGTTCTTC
CDR3aa: CASSSIPPGTGGHNEQFF

d_gene: NA
v_gene: TRBV30
abundance: NA
j_gene: TRBJ1-1
CDR3nt: TGTGCCTGGAGTGTACGACATATAGCGGACACTGAAGCTTTCTTT
CDR3aa: CAWSVRHIADTEAFF

d_gene: NA
v_gene: TRBV6-5
abundance: NA
j_gene: TRBJ1-2
CDR3nt: TGTGCCAGCAGCTACACTCGACAGGAACGAAGTGGCTACACCTTC
CDR3aa: CASSYTRQERSGYTF

d_gene: TRBD2
v_gene: TRBV5-1
abundance: NA
j_gene: TRBJ2-3
CDR3nt: TGCGCCAGCAGCTTTACTAGCGGGGGGGCTATGGATACGCAGTATTTT
CDR3aa: CASSFTSGGAMDTQYF

d_gene: TRBD1
v_gene: TRBV19
abundance: NA
j_gene: TRBJ1-2
CDR3nt: TGTGCCAGTAGTACTCTGACAGGGCCCACGGTTGGCTACACCTTC
CDR3aa: CASSTLTGPTVGYTF

d_gene: TRBD1
v_gene: TRBV11-2
abundance: few
j_gene: TRBJ1-2
CDR3nt: TGTGCCAGCAGCCCCGGGACAGCTGGCTACACCTTC
CDR3aa: CASSPGTAGYTF

d_gene: NA
v_gene: TRBV6-2/TRBV6-3
abundance: few
j_gene: TRBJ1-6
CDR3nt: TGTGCCAGCAGTTACGGGGGCCAACGTAATTCACCCCTCCACTTT
CDR3aa: CASSYGGQRNSPLHF

d_gene: NA
v_gene: TRBV12-3/TRBV12-4
abundance: NA
j_gene: TRBJ1-3
CDR3nt: TGTGCCAGCACTCTTGGAAACACCATATATTTT
CDR3aa: CASTLGNTIYF

d_gene: TRBD2
v_gene: TRBV4-3
abundance: NA
j_gene: TRBJ2-3
CDR3nt: TGCGCCAGCAGCCAAGATCCTAGCGGGAGCGGGGATACGCAGTATTTT
CDR3aa: CASSQDPSGSGDTQYF

d_gene: NA
v_gene: TRBV28
abundance: NA
j_gene: TRBJ2-7
CDR3nt: TGTGCCAGCAGTGAAGTTACGGGGGGCATTTACGAGCAGTACTTC
CDR3aa: CASSEVTGGIYEQYF

d_gene: TRBD2
v_gene: TRBV4-1
abundance: NA
j_gene: TRBJ2-2
CDR3nt: TGCGCCAGCAGCCAAGATGGCGGGAGAGGGACCGGGGAGCTGTTTTTT
CDR3aa: CASSQDGGRGTGELFF